A selection of T cell receptor beta chains follows, all from one sample in a study of shared clonotypes between healthy human individuals. Some clones are missing from TCRdb's copy, which holds only in-frame ones; the method was immunoSEQ multiplex PCR. The sample lists 97,000 or so clones; around 43% were seen once. The sequencing sample was made of PBMCs. These receptors were obtained from a woman aged 40 to 50 in good health. Some clones in this sample may be carry-over from other donors' samples. The CDR3 runs from the conserved cysteine through the conserved F or W. A D gene is named only where the DNA matches it firmly. Size is omitted from some rows. Given values are once, few, many or a class for expanded clones.

TRBJ2-2 . . TRBV5-1 CASSWGNGVTGELFF TGCGCCAGCAGCTGGGGGAATGGTGTCACCGGGGAGCTGTTTTTT
TRBJ2-1 . many TRBV19 CASSIGGRYNEQFF TGTGCCAGTAGTATAGGGGGTCGCTACAATGAGCAGTTCTTC
TRBJ2-7 TRBD2 many TRBV5-1 CASSLNSGDEQYF TGCGCCAGCAGCTTGAACAGCGGGGACGAGCAGTACTTC
TRBJ2-7 . . TRBV15 CATSRDLVGESPYEQYF TGTGCCACCAGCAGAGATCTGGTCGGGGAGTCCCCCTACGAGCAGTACTTC
TRBJ2-4 . . TRBV21-1 CASKGVRAKNIQYF TGTGCCAGCAAGGGGGTTAGGGCCAAAAACATTCAGTACTTC
TRBJ2-7 . . TRBV10-1 CASTRCRQDPHEQYF TGCGCCAGCACCCGCTGCCGACAGGATCCGCACGAGCAGTACTTC
TRBJ2-1 TRBD2 many TRBV28 CASWGGSTSNEQFF TGTGCCAGCTGGGGGGGGAGTACGAGCAATGAGCAGTTCTTC
TRBJ1-5 . . TRBV5-4 CASSLRGNQPQHF TGTGCCAGCAGCTTGCGGGGGAATCAGCCCCAGCATTTT
TRBJ2-1 TRBD2 few TRBV29-1 CSVALGLAGGFEQFF TGCAGCGTTGCCCTGGGACTAGCGGGAGGGTTTGAGCAGTTCTTC
TRBJ2-1 TRBD2 many TRBV27 CASSLSARGDEQFF TGTGCCAGCAGTTTATCGGCTCGGGGGGATGAGCAGTTCTTC
TRBJ1-5 . . TRBV5-4 CASSQEQVGNQPQHF TGTGCCAGCAGCCAAGAACAGGTAGGGAATCAGCCCCAGCATTTT
TRBJ2-1 . once TRBV6-1 CASSSGAYNEQFF TGTGCCAGCAGTTCAGGAGCCTACAATGAGCAGTTCTTC
TRBJ2-7 . . TRBV10-2 CASSETGFSYEQYF TGCGCCAGCAGTGAGACGGGGTTCTCCTACGAGCAGTACTTC
TRBJ2-6 . . TRBV29-1 CSVGARGRIDRCGSGANVLTF TGCAGCGTTGGGGCCCGGGGGAGGATAGACCGTTGTGGCTCTGGGGCCAACGTCCTGACTTTC
TRBJ1-6 TRBD1 . TRBV11-2 CASSQDRGFSPLHF TGTGCCAGCAGCCAAGACAGGGGGTTCTCACCCCTCCACTTT
TRBJ2-5 . many TRBV5-4 CASSPYASWYF TGTGCCAGCAGCCCGTACGCGTCTTGGTACTTC
TRBJ2-7 . . TRBV5-4 CASQQGASEQYF TGTGCCAGCCAGCAAGGGGCGTCGGAGCAGTACTTC
TRBJ2-1 . few TRBV9 CASSVEPLDNEQFF TGTGCCAGCAGCGTAGAACCCCTCGACAATGAGCAGTTCTTC
TRBJ2-7 TRBD1 . TRBV5-6 CASSYYLSTGAEQYF TGTGCCAGCAGCTATTATCTATCGACAGGGGCCGAGCAGTACTTC
TRBJ1-1 . . TRBV5-1 CASSPGQSTEAFF TGCGCCAGCAGCCCCGGACAGAGCACTGAAGCTTTCTTT
TRBJ2-2 . . TRBV25-1 CASSGQVTGELFF TGTGCCAGCAGTGGACAGGTCACCGGGGAGCTGTTTTTT